This T cell receptor (beta chain) came from a study of T cell changes during pregnancy in multiple sclerosis. Deletions cut 2 bases from V and 0 bases from J, with 15 bases between. CDR3 length equals 17 residues. In germline, CDR1 is SGHKS, CDR2 YYEKEE (reference sequence). The assay was immunoSEQ multiplex PCR, and TCRdb's table has in-frame clones only and misses some. The profile shows around 28,000 clones, 75% to 95% of them singletons. The clonotype was recovered from a female donor with multiple sclerosis, enrolled in a pregnancy study. The source material was CD8+ T cells from peripheral blood mononuclear cells, sampled in the second trimester of pregnancy. This chain joins TRBV5-5 and TRBJ2-1; possibly TRBD2 for D (8 bases). CDR3 protein: CASSLGDSGSSYNEQFF. CDR3 coding DNA: TGTGCCAGCAGCTTAGGGGACAGCGGGAGCTCCTACAATGAGCAGTTCTTC.